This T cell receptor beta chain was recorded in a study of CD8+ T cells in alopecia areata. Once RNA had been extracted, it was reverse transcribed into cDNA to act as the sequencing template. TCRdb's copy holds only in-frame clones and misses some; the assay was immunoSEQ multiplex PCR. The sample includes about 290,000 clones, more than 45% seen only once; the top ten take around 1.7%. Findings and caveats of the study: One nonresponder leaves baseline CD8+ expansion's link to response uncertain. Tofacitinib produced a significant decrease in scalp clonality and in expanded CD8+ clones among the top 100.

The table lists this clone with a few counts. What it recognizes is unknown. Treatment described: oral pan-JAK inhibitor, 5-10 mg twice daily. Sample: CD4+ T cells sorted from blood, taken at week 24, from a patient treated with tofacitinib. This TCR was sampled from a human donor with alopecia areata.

The CDR3 loop reads CASSWGTATNEKLFF. The CDR3, as DNA: TGCGCCAGCAGCTGGGGGACAGCAACTAATGAAAAACTGTTTTTT. This chain joins TRBV5-1 and TRBJ1-4; TRBD1 matches at 7 bases. Unmatched junction bases numbered 2, after V lost 3 bases and J lost 0 bases. The CDR3 contains 15 residues. The germline V gene encodes CDR1 SGHRS and CDR2 YFSETQ. Variable domain in full (rest from reference TRBV5-1 and TRBJ1-4): KAGVTQTPRYLIKTRGQQVTLSCSPISGHRSVSWYQQTPGQGLQFLFEYFSETQRNKGNFPGRFSGRQFSNSRSEMNVSTLELGDSALYLCASSWGTATNEKLFFGSGTQLSVL.